The T cell receptor beta chain under discussion was sequenced for a study of molecular identifiers for immune sequencing clone quantification. The germline CDR1 and CDR2 sequences are SGHDN and FVKESK. Trimming took off 2 bases at V and 1 base at J, with 8 bases between the two ends. The CDR3 length is 14 residues. One entry per CDR3 protein results from TCRdb running MiXCR on the PCR reads. The sample consists of roughly 320,000 distinct CDR3 sequences, about a quarter of them appearing once. Notes on this clonotype: The antigen remains undetermined.

Overall study results and limits: Effector cells had over 98% of their molecules in clones above 20 RNA copies, while naive cells had under 1%. Same-barcode identical TCR molecules could make highly expanded clones look smaller than they are.

V usage is TRBV14 and J usage is TRBJ1-1, with D unclear. The sequence came from a human donor in good health. Some libraries in this study had Jurkat cell RNA spiked in. What was sequenced was naive CD8+ T cells from blood, with Jurkat cell RNA spiked in. Documented subset: FACS-sorted CD8+CD4-CCR7+CD45RA+ naive T cells. The CDR3 DNA reads TGTGCCAGCAGCCAATTTATGTCGAACACTGAAGCTTTCTTT. Protein sequence: CASSQFMSNTEAFF.